Below are 14 T cell receptor beta chains sequenced from a single sample in a study of T cells after posttransplantation cyclophosphamide. Sequenced by immunoSEQ multiplex PCR; TCRdb stores in-frame clones only, minus some. The sample holds 25,000 to 35,000 clones, and no clone turns up only once. The sample consisted of PBMCs. These receptors were taken from a woman in her sixties in good health, CMV-negative, and a related stem cell transplant donor.

This clone has at least ten counts. This chain joins TRBV5-4 and TRBJ2-1, with D possibly being TRBD2 (6 bases). This CDR3 is built from 15 residues. Germline CDR1 reads SGHNT; CDR2 reads YYREEE (reference sequence). Trimming took off 3 bases at V and 5 bases at J, with 15 bases between the two ends. The CDR3 DNA is TGTGCCAGCAGCTCGCCCGGGACTCTGAACAATGAGCAGTTCTTC. Protein: CASSSPGTLNNEQFF.

This clone came up a few times. The genes are TRBV30 and TRBJ2-6, with TRBD1 matching over 10 bases. This CDR3 has 19 amino acids. V trimming: 3 bases; J trimming: 4 bases; junction bases outside the gene matches: 15. Per the germline V gene, CDR1 is GTSNPN and CDR2 is SVGIG (reference sequence). The CDR3 DNA follows: TGTGCCTGGAGCTCGTTCCGCCGACAGGGGGCGATCGGGGCCAACGTCCTGACTTTC. Translated, it gives CAWSSFRRQGAIGANVLTF.

The chain uses TRBV9 and TRBJ2-6; 7 bases match TRBD1. CDR1 SGDLS and CDR2 YYNGEE come from the germline V gene. The J segment lost 0 bases and the V segment lost 4 bases, leaving 10 bases of the junction unmatched. The CDR3 totals 18 residues. The CDR3 is CASSPRQGSTSGANVLTF. CDR3 nucleotides: TGTGCCAGCAGCCCCCGACAGGGCTCCACCTCTGGGGCCAACGTCCTGACTTTC.

This clone was picked up many times. The chain recombines TRBV19 with TRBJ1-5; D gene uncertain. V gave up 10 bases and J gave up 4 bases, with 23 bases separating them. The CDR3 totals 16 residues. In germline, CDR1 is LNHDA, CDR2 SQIVND (reference sequence). CDR3 in DNA: TGTGCCACCCGGTTAGGGCCACAATTTGGGAATCAGCCCCAGCATTTT. Residues: CATRLGPQFGNQPQHF. The full variable domain, rest sourced from reference TRBV19 and TRBJ1-5, is DGGITQSPKYLFRKEGQNVTLSCEQNLNHDAMYWYRQDPGQGLRLIYYSQIVNDFQKGDIAEGYSVSREKKESFPLTVTSAQKNPTAFYLCATRLGPQFGNQPQHFGDGTRLSIL.

CDR3 DNA: TGTGCCAGCAGCCCAGGGGGGGACAGGTACAATGAGCAGTTCTTC. Residues: CASSPGGDRYNEQFF. V and J are TRBV7-3 and TRBJ2-1, with a possible D match to TRBD1 (8 bases). CDR1 is SGHTA, CDR2 FQGTGA, per germline. Trimming left V 5 bases short and J 4 bases short, with 15 bases between. The CDR3 consists of 15 residues.

This chain joins TRBV2 and TRBJ2-7; maybe TRBD1 (6 bases). This CDR3 comprises 12 residues. The germline CDR1 and CDR2 sequences are SNHLY and FYNNEI. V dropped 11 bases and J dropped 0 bases, with 11 bases sitting between them. The chain's CDR3 is CAAGGDSYEQYF. CDR3 nucleotides: TGTGCCGCTGGGGGCGACTCCTACGAGCAGTACTTC.

The rearrangement uses TRBV5-6 and TRBJ2-5; the match to TRBD2 covers 12 bases. Germline V gene sequence: CDR1 SGHDT, CDR2 YYEEEE. This CDR3 spans 16 amino acids. Trimming removed 5 bases from V and 4 bases from J; junction bases left unmatched: 9. In DNA form, the CDR3 reads TGTGCCAGCAGTACTCCGGGACTAGCGGGCTTAGAGACCCAGTACTTC. As protein: CASSTPGLAGLETQYF. Supplemented by reference TRBV5-6 and TRBJ2-5, the full variable domain reads DAGVTQSPTHLIKTRGQQVTLRCSPKSGHDTVSWYQQALGQGPQFIFQYYEEEERQRGNFPDRFSGHQFPNYSSELNVNALLLGDSALYLCASSTPGLAGLETQYFGPGTRLLVL.

There are a few counts of this clone. The V and J genes are TRBV28 and TRBJ2-2, with D perhaps TRBD2 (6 bases). The length of the CDR3 is 16 residues. The V end lost 3 bases, the J end lost 4 bases, and 15 bases lay between the germline ends. CDR1 and CDR2 (germline): MDHEN, SYDVKM. In DNA, the CDR3 is TGTGCCAGCAGTTTTAGAGCGGGCTCGGGCACCGGGGAGCTGTTTTTT. Translating it yields CASSFRAGSGTGELFF. Together with reference TRBV28 and TRBJ2-2, the CDR3 gives the full variable domain: DVKVTQSSRYLVKRTGEKVFLECVQDMDHENMFWYRQDPGLGLRLIYFSYDVKMKEKGDIPEGYSVSREKKERFSLILESASTNQTSMYLCASSFRAGSGTGELFFGEGSRLTVL.

This clone was recorded many times. The chain employs TRBV24-1 and TRBJ1-2; TRBD1 agrees at 8 bases. Per germline, CDR1 KGHDR and CDR2 SFDVKD. This CDR3 is built from 15 residues. J gave up 4 bases and V 3 bases, and 6 bases lay outside the gene matches. The CDR3 DNA sequence: TGTGCCACCAGTGATAACGACAGGGGTGGCTATGGCTACACCTTC. Its translation: CATSDNDRGGYGYTF.

This clone has at least ten counts. The V gene is TRBV10-1, the J gene TRBJ2-7, with TRBD1 matching over 8 bases. The germline gives CDR1 WNHNN, CDR2 SYGVQD (reference sequence). The junction had 15 bases not matched to a gene; V was cut back by 11 bases and J by 6 bases. This CDR3 has 14 residues. The CDR3 DNA reads as TGCGCCGTCCCGGGGGACAGGTTTCAGGGCGAGCAGTACTTC. Its translation is CAVPGDRFQGEQYF.

This clone showed up many times. J is TRBJ1-3 and V is TRBV5-1; TRBD1 might be the D (5 bases). CDR3 length: 17 amino acids. Germline V CDR1 and CDR2: SGHRS, YFSETQ. Trimming shortened V by 0 bases and J by 0 bases, and 13 bases separated the two germline ends. CDR3 in amino acids: CASSLDASRGSGNTIYF. The CDR3 DNA is TGCGCCAGCAGCTTGGATGCCAGTAGGGGCTCTGGAAACACCATATATTTT.

This clone was picked up many times. The chain couples TRBV11-2 to TRBJ1-2; D might be TRBD1 (6 bases). V shed 5 bases and J shed 5 bases, with 12 bases lying between them. The CDR3 has 13 residues. The germline V gene has CDR1 SGHAT and CDR2 FQNNGV. The CDR3 loop reads CASSPDSFYGYTF. DNA of the CDR3: TGTGCCAGCAGCCCGGACAGTTTTTATGGCTACACCTTC.

The V gene is TRBV5-3, the J gene TRBJ1-5, with D possibly being TRBD1 (6 bases). TRBV5-3 is identified as an open reading frame with a role that is uncertain. The CDR3 spans 19 residues. The germline V and J ends were trimmed by 2 bases and 0 bases, with 21 bases remaining between them. CDR3 sequence reads: CARSFFRKRGGYSNQPQHF. DNA of the CDR3: TGTGCCAGAAGCTTCTTCCGTAAAAGGGGGGGTTATAGCAATCAGCCCCAGCATTTT.

This clone was seen repeatedly, ten times or more. The J gene is TRBJ2-1, the V gene TRBV14, with TRBD2 identical over 9 bases. The ends lost 0 bases at V and 12 bases at J; junction bases unmatched: 3. Germline V lookup: CDR1 SGHDN, CDR2 FVKESK. CDR3 size: 13 residues. CDR3 nucleotides: TGTGCCAGCAGCCAAGATCTAGCGGGAATGCAGTTCTTC. This translates into CASSQDLAGMQFF.